Sequencing of this T cell receptor beta chain was carried out in a study of cytomegalovirus exposure and HLA in healthy donors. Primers for the PCR totalled 60 Vbeta and 13 Jbeta. The data were produced by immunoSEQ multiplex PCR, yet TCRdb's version contains in-frame clones alone and is incomplete. The sample carries some 180,000 clones, roughly 85% recorded once. This CDR3 comprises 14 residues. CDR1 SGHDT and CDR2 YYEEEE come from the germline V gene. V shed 7 bases and J 5 bases; nucleotides not matched to a gene: 6. Sequencing was done on a sample of PBMCs. This clonotype originated in a woman in her forties or fifties in good health and CMV-seronegative. The chain has TRBV5-6 and TRBJ2-1; 10 bases match TRBD2. The CDR3 reads CASRLAGGHNEQFF. As DNA, the CDR3 is TGTGCCAGCCGTTTAGCGGGAGGACACAATGAGCAGTTCTTC.